These T cell receptor beta chains were read from a single sample in a study of shared clonotypes between healthy human individuals. Produced via immunoSEQ multiplex PCR; TCRdb's table is partial and in-frame only. The profile shows a few million clones, about 93% of them singletons. The sequenced sample was naive CD8+ T cells from PBMCs. The receptors were gathered from a young man in good health. Some clones in this sample may be carry-over from other donors' samples. CDR3s include the opening cysteine and the closing phenylalanine or tryptophan. A D gene is named only where the DNA matches it firmly. Expanded clones are given a class, and other clones once, few, many or no size at all.

j_call clone_size v_call d_call cdr3_nt cdr3_aa
TRBJ1-2 NA TRBV27 TRBD1 TGTGCCAGCAGTTTATCGAAGAGGGGGCGCGGATCTGGCTACACCTTC CASSLSKRGRGSGYTF
TRBJ2-5 NA TRBV13 TRBD1 TGTGCCAGCAGCCCCGGGACAGGGGGCGAGTTTGAGACCCAGTACTTC CASSPGTGGEFETQYF
TRBJ2-2 NA TRBV28 TRBD1 TGTGCCAGCAGAACCGGGACAGGGAACACCGGGGAGCTGTTTTTT CASRTGTGNTGELFF
TRBJ1-6 NA TRBV4-2 NA TGTGCCAGCAGCCAAGAAGGTGGGCTGGGTTCACCCCTCCACTTT CASSQEGGLGSPLHF
TRBJ2-1 NA TRBV11-2 TRBD2 TGTGCCAGCAGCTTAGGACTAGCGGGACCCAATGAGCAGTTCTTC CASSLGLAGPNEQFF
TRBJ2-7 NA TRBV7-6 TRBD1 TGTGCCAGCAGCCCAGGACAGGGGGGATACTACGAGCAGTACTTC CASSPGQGGYYEQYF
TRBJ2-7 NA TRBV27 TRBD2 TGTGCCAGCAGTCAACCGGGACTACACCCCTACGAGCAGTACTTC CASSQPGLHPYEQYF
TRBJ2-7 NA TRBV30 NA TGTGCCTGGACCGGGGCGGCGACCTACGAGCAGTACTTC CAWTGAATYEQYF
TRBJ2-3 NA TRBV5-4 NA TGTGCCAGCCCCCCGCCGGGGCAAAGCACAGATACGCAGTATTTT CASPPPGQSTDTQYF
TRBJ2-7 NA TRBV27 TRBD2 TGTGCCAGCAGTTTATGGGCGAGCGGGAGCTACGAGCAGTACTTC CASSLWASGSYEQYF
TRBJ2-1 once TRBV27 TRBD2 TGTGCCAGCTCCACACAGTCCGGGACTAGCGGGAGGTGGGGCAATGAGCAGTTCTTC CASSTQSGTSGRWGNEQFF
TRBJ2-7 NA TRBV7-9 NA TGTGCCAGCAGCTTAGACCGGGGGCTTAACTACGAGCAGTACTTC CASSLDRGLNYEQYF
TRBJ2-7 NA TRBV7-8 NA TGTGCCAGCAGCTTTTCTCGGGCAGGGCTTAGCTCCTACGAGCAGTACTTC CASSFSRAGLSSYEQYF
TRBJ2-5 NA TRBV13 NA TGTGCCAGCAGCGCCGTTACAGGGAACCAAGAGACCCAGTACTTC CASSAVTGNQETQYF
TRBJ2-7 once TRBV9 NA TGTGCCAGCAGCGTAGGTTGGGGTTACGAGCAGTACTTC CASSVGWGYEQYF
TRBJ2-7 NA TRBV6-5 TRBD1 TGTGCCAGCAGTTACTTTTGGACAGGGGGCGTGAACGAGCAGTACTTC CASSYFWTGGVNEQYF
TRBJ1-1 NA TRBV28 NA TGTGCCAGCAGTTTATTTAGGGGCTTAGGAGCTTTCTTT CASSLFRGLGAFF
TRBJ2-1 NA TRBV7-3 NA TGTGCCAGCAGCCCCCACAAGAGCTCCTACAATGAGCAGTTCTTC CASSPHKSSYNEQFF
TRBJ2-1 once TRBV10-3 TRBD2 TGTGCCATCAGTGAGTCGGGACTAGCGGGAGTACTCAATGAGCAGTTCTTC CAISESGLAGVLNEQFF
TRBJ2-5 NA TRBV28 TRBD1 TGTGCCAGCAGTCCAGAGACAGGGGGCCAAGAGACCCAGTACTTC CASSPETGGQETQYF
TRBJ2-3 NA TRBV13 TRBD1 TGTGCCAGCAGCTGGCGACAGGGGGCGAGAACAGATACGCAGTATTTT CASSWRQGARTDTQYF
TRBJ2-2 NA TRBV7-3 TRBD2 TGTGCCAGCAGCTTAAGTACTAGCGGGGGACCCGGGTTCGGGGAGCTGTTTTTT CASSLSTSGGPGFGELFF
TRBJ2-7 NA TRBV30 NA TGTGCCTGGAGTGTTCAATCCCAGACCGAGCAGTACTTC CAWSVQSQTEQYF
TRBJ2-7 NA TRBV28 NA TGTGCCAGCAGTTTACTGGGGTACAAACCCAACGAGCAGTACTTC CASSLLGYKPNEQYF
TRBJ2-1 once TRBV5-1 NA TGCGCCAGCAGTCCCGACTACATATCCTACAATGAGCAGTTCTTC CASSPDYISYNEQFF
TRBJ2-5 NA TRBV19 TRBD1 TGTGCCAGTAGTATAGGGGACAGGCTCGCTTTAGAGACCCAGTACTTC CASSIGDRLALETQYF
TRBJ2-1 NA TRBV7-6 NA TGTGCCAGCAGCCAGGTGGACGGGACGGGAGTAAACAATGAGCAGTTCTTC CASSQVDGTGVNNEQFF
TRBJ2-7 NA TRBV9 TRBD1 TGTGCCAGCAGCGCCGGACCGGGACAGGGGACGATCGAGCAGTACTTC CASSAGPGQGTIEQYF
TRBJ2-3 NA TRBV27 TRBD2 TGTGCCAGCAGTTTATCGGGACTAGCGACCCAGGTTACGCAGTATTTT CASSLSGLATQVTQYF
TRBJ2-2 few TRBV29-1 NA TGCAGCGTTGAGCGACAGGAGAACACCGGGGAGCTGTTTTTT CSVERQENTGELFF
TRBJ2-2 NA TRBV19 TRBD2 TGTGCCAGTATTCGGGGGGTCACCGGGGAGCTGTTTTTT CASIRGVTGELFF
TRBJ2-1 NA TRBV27 TRBD2 TGCGCTATTGGGGCAAGGGGCGGGAGTCTCTCCTACAATGAGCAGTTCTTC CAIGARGGSLSYNEQFF
TRBJ1-5 NA TRBV6-5 NA TGTGCCAGCAGCCAACTACGGGGTTATCAGCCCCAGCATTTT CASSQLRGYQPQHF
TRBJ2-2 NA TRBV10-3 TRBD1 TGTGCCATCAGTGAGTTGGGACAGGGAAACACCGGGGAGCTGTTTTTT CAISELGQGNTGELFF
TRBJ2-1 NA TRBV4-2 TRBD2 TGTGCCAGCAGCCAAGACGACGGGACTAGCGTTTACAATGAGCAGTTCTTC CASSQDDGTSVYNEQFF
TRBJ2-2 NA TRBV30 NA TGTGCCTGGAGGCGCGGACCAAACACCGGGGAGCTGTTTTTT CAWRRGPNTGELFF
TRBJ1-1 few TRBV2 NA TGTGCCAGCAGAAATCCCAAGGGAGGGATGAGTGAAGCTTTCTTT CASRNPKGGMSEAFF
TRBJ2-7 NA TRBV7-8 NA TGTGCCAGCAGCTTAAGTTTGGGGGCGCAGTACGAGCAGTACTTC CASSLSLGAQYEQYF
TRBJ2-7 NA TRBV27 NA TGTGCCAGCAGTTTAAGTGGGGCGGGCTACGAGCAGTACTTC CASSLSGAGYEQYF
TRBJ1-1 NA TRBV19 NA TGTGCCAGTAGTAACGACGACGGACACACTGAAGCTTTCTTT CASSNDDGHTEAFF
TRBJ1-2 NA TRBV15 TRBD1 TGTGCCACCAGCCCGGCTGCGACACTCGGGACAGGGTCTAACTATGGCTACACCTTC CATSPAATLGTGSNYGYTF
TRBJ2-6 NA TRBV9 NA TGTGCCAGCAGCGCCCCAGAACTATACCACTCTGGGGCCAACGTCCTGACTTTC CASSAPELYHSGANVLTF
TRBJ2-7 NA TRBV6-5 NA TGTGCCAGCAGTTACTCTGTAGGGGAGGCCCCCTACGAGCAGTACTTC CASSYSVGEAPYEQYF
TRBJ1-5 NA TRBV7-8 TRBD1 TGTGCCAGCAGCCAAAGGACAGGGATGGGCAATCAGCCCCAGCATTTT CASSQRTGMGNQPQHF
TRBJ2-7 NA TRBV2 TRBD2 TGTGCCAGCAGTGAAGATATTGGACTAGCGGGAGTCGAGCAGTACTTC CASSEDIGLAGVEQYF
TRBJ2-1 NA TRBV28 TRBD2 TGTGCCAGCAGTTTATCAGGTCCACTAGCGGACGTTTACAATGAGCAGTTCTTC CASSLSGPLADVYNEQFF
TRBJ2-2 NA TRBV19 TRBD1 TGTGCCAGTAGTACCTGGACAGGGGCGAACACCGGGGAGCTGTTTTTT CASSTWTGANTGELFF
TRBJ2-3 NA TRBV4-2 TRBD2 TGTGCCAGCAGCCAGCCGCTAAAGCGGGGGGAAGATACGCAGTATTTT CASSQPLKRGEDTQYF
TRBJ2-1 NA TRBV11-2 TRBD2 TGTGCCAGCAGTCTAGCGGGTCACTACAATGAGCAGTTCTTC CASSLAGHYNEQFF
TRBJ1-1 few TRBV30 NA TGTGCCTGGAGTGTGGGAGGGTCCACTGAAGCTTTCTTT CAWSVGGSTEAFF
TRBJ2-5 NA TRBV7-9 NA TGTGCCAGCAGCCCCATTGGGGCAGAAGAGACCCAGTACTTC CASSPIGAEETQYF
TRBJ1-1 NA TRBV5-4 NA TGTGCCAGCAGCCTCGGCGGGGGGGCGAAATACCTCATGAACACTGAAGCTTTCTTT CASSLGGGAKYLMNTEAFF
TRBJ2-3 NA TRBV5-1 NA TGCGCCAGCAGCTTGGGCGCTAGCACAGATACGCAGTATTTT CASSLGASTDTQYF
TRBJ1-1 NA TRBV7-9 TRBD1 TGTGCCATCCCAGGGACAGGGCCGGGCACTGAAGCTTTCTTT CAIPGTGPGTEAFF
TRBJ2-3 NA TRBV27 NA TGTGCCAGCAGCCTCACCGGAGGGCCAGATACGCAGTATTTT CASSLTGGPDTQYF